What follows are 24 T cell receptor beta chains derived from one specimen sequenced in a study of shared clonotypes between healthy human individuals. Clones were sequenced by immunoSEQ multiplex PCR, and TCRdb holds only the in-frame ones, with some missing. Of roughly 76,000 clones in the sample, about 61% were seen once. What was sequenced was memory CD8+ T cells sorted from blood. Noted subset: CD45RO+ cells pooled with CCR7-negative TemRA cells. The source is a man younger than 40 in good health.

This clone showed up just once. The chain recombines TRBV14 with TRBJ2-5, with a tentative D call TRBD1 (5 bases). V was shortened by 2 bases and J by 4 bases, with 14 bases between the two germline ends. This CDR3 is built from 15 residues. Looked up from germline, CDR1 is SGHDN and CDR2 is FVKESK. The CDR3 DNA follows: TGTGCCAGCAGCCAAATCGACAGAACGACAGAGACCCAGTACTTC. This codes for CASSQIDRTTETQYF.

The chain recombines TRBV9 with TRBJ1-5; D is unclear. The CDR3 length is 14 residues. CDR1 is SGDLS and CDR2 is YYNGEE in the germline V gene. V was pared by 3 bases and J by 3 bases, with 10 bases between. Here the CDR3 reads CASSADGNNQPQHF. In nucleotides, the CDR3 is TGTGCCAGCAGCGCCGACGGAAACAATCAGCCCCAGCATTTT.

In this sample, this clone turned up many times. The chain combines TRBV28 with TRBJ1-5; D is perhaps TRBD1 (5 bases). Germline CDR1 reads MDHEN; CDR2 reads SYDVKM. This CDR3 contains 13 residues. V dropped 6 bases and J dropped 8 bases, with 14 bases sitting between them. In nucleotides, the CDR3 is TGTGCCAGCAGAGGAACAGGACGAGAGCCCCAGCATTTT. This encodes CASRGTGREPQHF.

The chain combines TRBV11-2 with TRBJ2-1, with D uncertain. Germline V CDR1 and CDR2: SGHAT, FQNNGV. This CDR3 comprises 15 residues. V was pared by 0 bases and J by 6 bases, with 12 bases between. The CDR3 reads CASSLEDGPGNEQFF. CDR3 bases: TGTGCCAGCAGCTTAGAGGACGGCCCTGGCAATGAGCAGTTCTTC.

The gene calls are TRBV4-1 and TRBJ1-5, with 11 positions matching TRBD1. The CDR3 is made up of 16 amino acids. With 0 bases clipped from V and 6 bases from J, the junction kept 4 bases outside the gene matches. Germline V gives CDR1 MGHRA, CDR2 YSYEKL. The CDR3 region is CASSQDAGQGVQPQHF. In nucleotides, the CDR3 is TGCGCCAGCAGCCAAGATGCGGGACAGGGGGTTCAGCCCCAGCATTTT.

The chain carries TRBV19 and TRBJ2-7; D gene ambiguous. The CDR3 covers 13 residues. The V gene lost 4 bases and the J gene lost 3 bases, with 10 bases spanning the gap. Per the germline V gene, CDR1 is LNHDA and CDR2 is SQIVND (reference sequence). CDR3 protein: CASSKHPVYEQYF. CDR3 DNA sequence: TGTGCCAGTAGTAAACACCCAGTCTACGAGCAGTACTTC.

This rearrangement joins TRBV28 to TRBJ2-1, with D possibly being TRBD2 (6 bases). Germline V gives CDR1 MDHEN, CDR2 SYDVKM. Trimming left V 6 bases short and J 8 bases short, with 17 bases between. The CDR3 runs 14 residues. The CDR3 nucleotides are TGTGCCAGCAGCGGACTAAGCGCCTTGTATGAGCAGTTCTTC. Its translation is CASSGLSALYEQFF.

The V call is TRBV18, the J call TRBJ1-2, with TRBD1 matching over 7 bases. This CDR3 region has 14 residues. The V and J ends lost 0 bases and 8 bases, in that order; junction bases with no gene match: 6. Germline V gives CDR1 KGHSH, CDR2 LQKENI. This chain's CDR3 is CASSPPPTGRGYTF. In DNA, the CDR3 is TGTGCCAGCTCACCACCACCGACAGGGAGAGGCTACACCTTC.

The genes are TRBV13 and TRBJ2-7; 8 bases agree with TRBD1. CDR3 size: 14 residues. The V segment lost 5 bases and the J segment 2 bases; nucleotides outside the gene matches: 5. Per germline, CDR1 PRHDT and CDR2 FYEKMQ (reference sequence). CDR3 in amino acids: CASSPRTGTYEQYF. CDR3 bases: TGTGCCAGCAGCCCGAGGACAGGGACCTACGAGCAGTACTTC.

This clone was observed at least ten times. This rearrangement joins TRBV11-2 to TRBJ2-7; no definite D call. The V gene lost 1 base and the J gene lost 4 bases, with 5 bases spanning the gap. Germline V gene lookup returns CDR1 SGHAT and CDR2 FQNNGV. The CDR3 is 12 amino acids. Here the CDR3 reads CASSLAGYEQYF. The CDR3 DNA sequence: TGTGCCAGCAGCTTAGCAGGATACGAGCAGTACTTC.

The chain joins TRBV11-1 to TRBJ2-7, with D possibly being TRBD1 (6 bases). The germline V gene encodes CDR1 SGHAT and CDR2 FQDESV (reference sequence). The CDR3 sequence is 15 residues long. V lost 7 bases, J lost 0 bases, and 16 bases lay in between. This CDR3 reads CASTARRGGSYEQYF. The CDR3 DNA reads TGTGCCAGCACCGCCAGGCGAGGGGGCTCCTACGAGCAGTACTTC.

This clone was seen a few times. V gene TRBV30 combines with J gene TRBJ2-3; D gene unclear. Per germline, CDR1 GTSNPN and CDR2 SVGIG (reference sequence). Trimming took 2 bases from V and 1 from J, leaving 10 bases between them. The CDR3 totals 14 residues. CDR3 loop: CAWSSAYGTDTQYF. The CDR3 coding sequence is TGTGCCTGGAGTAGCGCCTACGGCACAGATACGCAGTATTTT.

This chain uses TRBV6-5 with TRBJ2-1; perhaps TRBD2 as D (6 bases). V was shortened by 2 bases and J by 7 bases, with 15 bases between the two germline ends. CDR3 length equals 15 residues. Germline values: CDR1 MNHEY, CDR2 SVGAGI. This chain's CDR3 is CASSYTLSGGNEQFF. CDR3 nucleotides: TGTGCCAGCAGTTACACGTTGTCAGGAGGGAATGAGCAGTTCTTC.

The CDR3 DNA is TGTGCCAGCAGTTCGAGGGGTGCCCCAGATACGCAGTATTTT. Amino acids: CASSSRGAPDTQYF. V gene TRBV6-1 combines with J gene TRBJ2-3, with D perhaps given as TRBD1 or TRBD2 (5 bases each). The length of the CDR3 is 14 residues. Trimming took 5 bases from V and 4 from J, leaving 13 bases between them. Germline CDR1 MNHNS, CDR2 SASEGT.

This clone was observed a few times. The CDR3 DNA reads as TGCGCCAGCAGCCAGGCGGGAGGGCAAACCTACGAGCAGTACTTC. Translating gives CASSQAGGQTYEQYF. This chain uses TRBV5-1 with TRBJ2-7, with TRBD2 identical over 9 bases. J lost 2 bases, V lost 4 bases, and 7 bases had no gene match. This CDR3 has 15 residues. Germline V gives CDR1 SGHRS, CDR2 YFSETQ.

The V gene is TRBV6-1, the J gene TRBJ1-2; D not certain. The CDR3 extends over 11 amino acids. V lost 6 bases and J lost 8, with 10 bases in between. The V gene's germline CDR1 is MNHNS and CDR2 SASEGT. CDR3 DNA: TGTGCCAGCAGACGGGGAGGGGGCTACACCTTC. Translation gives CASRRGGGYTF.

The V gene is TRBV5-4, the J gene TRBJ2-1; D not certain. The CDR3 covers 12 residues. In germline, CDR1 is SGHNT, CDR2 YYREEE (reference sequence). With 2 bases removed from V and 10 bases from J, the gap between germline ends came to 10 bases. The CDR3 nucleotides read TGTGCCAGCAGCTTACGCCCGGCCGAGCAGTTCTTC. It specifies CASSLRPAEQFF.

This clone turned up a few times. The CDR3 region has the DNA TGTGCCAGTACCACACTAGCGGGAGATATCAATGAGCAGTTCTTC. Translation: CASTTLAGDINEQFF. The chain links TRBV19 to TRBJ2-1; TRBD2 matches at 11 bases. Per germline, CDR1 LNHDA and CDR2 SQIVND (reference sequence). This CDR3 has 15 residues. V shed 7 bases and J 6 bases; nucleotides not matched to a gene: 8.

The rearrangement joins TRBV7-9 to TRBJ2-3; 11 bases fit TRBD2. In germline, CDR1 is SEHNR, CDR2 FQNEAQ (reference sequence). The J segment lost 3 bases and the V segment lost 6 bases, leaving 5 bases of the junction unmatched. This CDR3 has 15 residues. The chain's CDR3 is CASRGGTSGTDTQYF. CDR3 nucleotides: TGTGCCAGCAGGGGTGGGACTAGCGGTACAGATACGCAGTATTTT.

This chain links TRBV12-5 with TRBJ2-7; 7 bases fit TRBD1. Looked up from germline, CDR1 is LGHNT and CDR2 is FRNRAP. J lost 0 bases, V lost 5 bases, and 13 bases had no gene match. CDR3 size: 17 residues. The CDR3 DNA reads as TGTGCTAGTGGTAACAGAGCCGGGACAGCTTTCTCCTACGAGCAGTACTTC. Encoded protein: CASGNRAGTAFSYEQYF.

The gene calls are TRBV7-8 and TRBJ2-1; TRBD1 matches at 9 bases. This CDR3 is built from 18 residues. CDR1 and CDR2 from the germline V gene are SGHVS and FQNEAQ. Germline trimming cut 2 bases from V and 0 bases from J; bases unmatched to any gene: 8. The CDR3 bases are TGTGCCAGCAGCTTATCTACAGGGGGCCACTACTCCTACAATGAGCAGTTCTTC. This encodes CASSLSTGGHYSYNEQFF. Together with reference TRBV7-8 and TRBJ2-1, the CDR3 gives the full variable domain: GAGVSQSPRYKVAKRGQDVALRCDPISGHVSLFWYQQALGQGPEFLTYFQNEAQLDKSGLPSDRFFAERPEGSVSTLKIQRTQQEDSAVYLCASSLSTGGHYSYNEQFFGPGTRLTVL.

At least ten counts were recorded for this clone. The J gene is TRBJ2-1, the V gene TRBV6-4, with 8 bases matching TRBD2. CDR1 and CDR2 from the germline V gene are MRHNA and SNTAGT. The V and J ends lost 6 bases and 6 bases, in that order; junction bases with no gene match: 13. The CDR3 consists of 16 residues. CDR3 protein: CASSLTAETSGNEQFF. The CDR3 DNA sequence: TGTGCCAGCAGCTTGACGGCCGAAACTAGCGGCAATGAGCAGTTCTTC.

This chain joins TRBV7-8 and TRBJ2-5; D possibly corresponds to TRBD2 (5 bases). This CDR3 contains 12 residues. The germline V and J ends were trimmed by 11 bases and 0 bases, with 10 bases remaining between them. CDR1 and CDR2 from the germline V gene are SGHVS and FQNEAQ. The CDR3 bases are TGTGCCTGCCGGACTTACCAAGAGACCCAGTACTTC. It codes for CACRTYQETQYF. The full variable domain, in which reference TRBV7-8 and TRBJ2-5 provide the parts outside the CDR3, is GAGVSQSPRYKVAKRGQDVALRCDPISGHVSLFWYQQALGQGPEFLTYFQNEAQLDKSGLPSDRFFAERPEGSVSTLKIQRTQQEDSAVYLCACRTYQETQYFGPGTRLLVL.

The chain carries TRBV11-2 and TRBJ2-1; perhaps TRBD2 as D (5 bases). Trimming left V 1 base short and J 11 bases short, with 15 bases between. This CDR3 is built from 14 residues. The V gene's germline CDR1 is SGHAT and CDR2 FQNNGV. CDR3: CASSLAGSRRQQFF. In DNA, the CDR3 is TGTGCCAGCAGCTTAGCGGGGTCCAGGCGGCAGCAGTTCTTC.